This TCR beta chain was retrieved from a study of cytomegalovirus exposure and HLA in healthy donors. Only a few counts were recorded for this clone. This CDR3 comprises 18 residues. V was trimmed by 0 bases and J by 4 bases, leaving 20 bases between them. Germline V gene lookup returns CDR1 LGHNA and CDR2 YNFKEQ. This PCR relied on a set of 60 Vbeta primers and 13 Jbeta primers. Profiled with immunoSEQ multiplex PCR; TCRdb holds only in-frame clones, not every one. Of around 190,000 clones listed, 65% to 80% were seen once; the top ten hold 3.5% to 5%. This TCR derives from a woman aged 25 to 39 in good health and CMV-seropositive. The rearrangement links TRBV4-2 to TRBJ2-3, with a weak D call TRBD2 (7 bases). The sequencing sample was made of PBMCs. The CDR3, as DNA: TGTGCCAGCAGCCAAGAGTCGGATTGGTGGGGGGGCGCAGATACGCAGTATTTT. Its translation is CASSQESDWWGGADTQYF.